This T cell receptor (beta chain) was found in a study of regulatory T cells in long-lasting Graves disease. Looking at the study overall: Less than 3 months of antithyroid drugs had been taken by newly diagnosed Graves' patients.

Time point in this sample: newly diagnosed GD, antithyroid drugs for less than 3 months. Researchers made the TCR library from RNA that was extracted from PBMCs. Study-wide points: Those with persistent Graves' had less TCR diversity than newly diagnosed patients.

Building the TCR beta libraries relied on iRepertoire HTBI primers, and CDR3 regions underwent Arm-PCR. TCRdb re-called the multiplex PCR reads with MiXCR, one entry per CDR3 protein. Of around 480,000 distinct CDR3 sequences in the sample, around 15% were seen once. Concerning this clonotype: What it recognizes is unknown.

This sample was shared with a second study, whose subject was T cells in Graves' hyperthyroidism and ophthalmopathy.

The source was peripheral blood mononuclear cells (PBMCs), collected at new diagnosis, from a patient treated with antithyroid drugs. The source of this sequence is a man in his forties with Graves disease.

The CDR3 DNA reads TGTGCCAGTAGTACCCCCTTTAGAAGGGAGGGAATACCTTTAGCCAAAAACATTCAGTACTTC. Translating gives CASSTPFRREGIPLAKNIQYF. The rearrangement joins TRBV19 to TRBJ2-4; TRBD2 agrees at 7 bases. V was clipped by 4 bases and J by 0 bases; unmatched bases: 21. CDR3 length: 21 amino acids. Germline lookup yields CDR1 LNHDA and CDR2 SQIVND (reference sequence).